These T cell receptor beta chains were read from a single sample in a study of cytomegalovirus exposure and HLA in healthy donors. Measured with immunoSEQ multiplex PCR; TCRdb has only the in-frame clones, and not every one. The sample lists about 110,000 clones; 15% to 17% were seen once. Sequenced input: PBMCs. Receptor source: a woman aged 18 to 35 in good health and CMV-seronegative. Each CDR3 is given without its conserved first and last residue. The D gene is left open where the match is weak.

CDR3 length | V gene | D gene | CDR3 protein
13 | TRBV28 | NA | ASSPPGSGANVLT
12 | TRBV15 | NA | ATSRDRGLNTIY
13 | TRBV11-1 | NA | ASSLSGSYNSPLH
11 | TRBV30 | NA | AWNRANTGELF
13 | TRBV15 | TRBD1 | ATSRGGTGSYGYT
12 | TRBV2 | TRBD1 | ATRTGGSGNTIY
12 | TRBV7-8 | NA | ASIPMGRTDTQY
15 | TRBV28 | NA | ASSLPLDTLGNSPLH
14 | TRBV28 | NA | ASSFGGAISTDTQY
10 | TRBV7-8 | NA | ASSRSQGEQY
14 | TRBV18 | TRBD1 | ASSLNRGATNEKLF
16 | TRBV27 | NA | ASSLRGRPHSGANVLT
11 | TRBV5-1 | NA | ASSSPGSETQY
13 | TRBV9 | NA | ASSVGDGGQETQY
13 | TRBV9 | NA | ASSLRDSTFYGYT
11 | TRBV5-1 | NA | ASSLRGWETQY
11 | TRBV7-3 | TRBD1 | ASSLDRGTEAF
9 | TRBV7-8 | NA | ASSSTHEQY
13 | TRBV7-9 | NA | ASSPAASGSTEAF
16 | TRBV7-8 | TRBD1 | ASSESGQGIPMIEKLF
14 | TRBV28 | TRBD2 | ASHPRGTGGLYEQY
14 | TRBV30 | TRBD2 | AWSALIAGRTDTQY
15 | TRBV9 | TRBD2 | ASSEGSGGRASYEQY
13 | TRBV7-2 | TRBD1 | ASSSGIQGNQPQH
10 | TRBV9 | NA | ASSGQGGTQY
12 | TRBV27 | TRBD1 | ASSWRGLNTEAF
11 | TRBV28 | TRBD1 | ASSPDRGQPQH
11 | TRBV6-6 | NA | ASSYQVNEKLF
11 | TRBV27 | NA | ASSFFNTGELF
13 | TRBV29-1 | TRBD2 | SVEDFARGTDTQY
13 | TRBV6-5 | TRBD1 | ASSPGTGVLHGYT
16 | TRBV7-9 | TRBD2 | ASSLGTSGSENTGELF
14 | TRBV7-2 | NA | ASREGSGQGMGEQY
10 | TRBV30 | NA | AWSRGSPEAF
10 | TRBV5-1 | NA | ASSPGTDTQY
9 | TRBV2 | TRBD1 | ASRPTGGAF
12 | TRBV6-1 | NA | ASSEGRGDEKLF
10 | TRBV9 | NA | ASSPGNTEAF
14 | TRBV4-1 | TRBD2 | ASSQERTSNTGELF
13 | TRBV2 | TRBD1 | ASSAGRGRLDTQY
16 | TRBV30 | TRBD2 | AWSRGLAGGPRFNEQF
10 | TRBV9 | TRBD1 | ASGDRAGEQY
13 | TRBV7-6 | TRBD1 | ASSLDQGAGSPLH
13 | TRBV28 | TRBD1 | ASRRTGTGNTEAF
11 | TRBV6-1 | NA | ASSEAPGGEQY
14 | TRBV7-2 | NA | ASSLMPSDYGETQY
10 | TRBV30 | NA | AWSRQNTEAF
12 | TRBV5-1 | NA | ASRSQGRGDEQF
13 | TRBV2 | TRBD1 | ASRETGSSANIQY
14 | TRBV6-1 | TRBD2 | ASSEVMAGGLGEQY
13 | TRBV9 | TRBD2 | ASSASGGNYNEQF